The 13 T cell receptor beta chains given below trace back to one sample, sequenced in a study of T cells after yellow fever vaccination. TCRdb re-called the 5' RACE reads through MiXCR, storing one row per CDR3 protein. The data contain approximately 140,000 distinct CDR3 sequences, about 8% of them singletons. The material sequenced was CD4+ T cells sorted from PBMCs, taken 5 days after the yellow fever booster vaccination. These receptors came from a man aged 30-40 years who received the YFV17D yellow fever vaccine.

This clonotype was recorded at least ten times. The genes are TRBV10-2 and TRBJ2-7, with 7 nucleotides matching TRBD1. The junction had 7 bases not matched to a gene; V was cut back by 2 bases and J by 6 bases. The CDR3 has 14 amino acids. Germline values: CDR1 WSHSY, CDR2 SAAADI. The CDR3 here is CASSEQTGSSEQYF. The DNA of the CDR3 is TGCGCCAGCAGTGAGCAGACAGGGTCTTCCGAGCAGTACTTC.

Of note for this clonotype: This may arise from a read error, as a much more abundant clone is one base away. This chain uses TRBV29-1 with TRBJ1-4, with a tentative D call TRBD1 (5 bases). This CDR3 is built from 13 residues. Germline V gene data show CDR1 as SQVTM and CDR2 as ANQGSEA. V lost 3 bases and J 6 bases, leaving 11 bases between the germline ends. In nucleotides, the CDR3 is TGCAGCGTTGAGGCACAGGCCCATGAAAAACTGTTTTTT. Translation gives CSVEAQAHEKLFF.

This clonotype was seen at least ten times. The CDR3: CASQDWNQETQYF. The CDR3 coding sequence is TGTGCCAGTCAGGACTGGAATCAAGAGACCCAGTACTTC. V usage is TRBV12-3 or TRBV12-4 and J usage is TRBJ2-5, with a possible D match to TRBD2 (5 bases). The CDR3 has 13 amino acids. V was pared by 9 bases and J by 2 bases, with 13 bases between.

V gene TRBV20-1 combines with J gene TRBJ1-3; D uncertain. The CDR3 runs to 15 residues. The germline gives CDR1 DFQATT, CDR2 SNEGSKA (reference sequence). The ends were cut back, 2 bases at V and 0 bases at J, with 11 bases in the middle. This chain's CDR3 is CSARKGDFSGNTIYF. The CDR3 DNA sequence: TGCAGTGCTAGAAAAGGTGACTTCTCTGGAAACACCATATATTTT.

A few counts support this clonotype. The chain combines TRBV4-2 with TRBJ2-1; tentatively, D is TRBD2 (5 bases). Trimming took 6 bases from V and 16 from J, leaving 19 bases between them. CDR1 is LGHNA and CDR2 is YNFKEQ in the germline V gene. The CDR3 runs to 12 residues. In DNA, the CDR3 is TGTGCCAGCAGTCTCAGCGGCCTGCGGCCATTCTTC. Protein: CASSLSGLRPFF.

This clonotype was detected many times. The rearrangement uses TRBV5-1 and TRBJ2-5, with 11 bases that match TRBD2. Losses at the gene ends were 8 bases for V and 2 bases for J; bases not matched to a gene: 11. The germline gives CDR1 SGHRS, CDR2 YFSETQ. The CDR3 extends over 16 amino acids. In nucleotides, the CDR3 is TGCGCCAGTACTTCACTGATAGCGGGAGGGCAAGAGACCCAGTACTTC. It encodes CASTSLIAGGQETQYF.

This clonotype came up many times. The chain employs TRBV2 and TRBJ2-1; D is undetermined. The CDR3 has 14 residues. Germline V gene lookup returns CDR1 SNHLY and CDR2 FYNNEI. Trimming left V 11 bases short and J 1 base short, with 15 bases between. The CDR3 nucleotides read TGTGCCCGATCATCGGGCGTTTCCTACAATGAGCAGTTCTTC. Its protein product is CARSSGVSYNEQFF.

This clonotype was counted ten times or more. The chain combines TRBV6-5 with TRBJ2-7; a weak D match, TRBD2 (5 bases). CDR1 is MNHEY and CDR2 is SVGAGI in the germline V gene. The CDR3 has 16 residues. Trimming removed 2 bases from V and 3 bases from J, with 17 bases in between. The CDR3 loop is CASSYNGNLGHYEQYF. CDR3 coding DNA: TGTGCCAGCAGTTACAACGGGAATCTAGGCCACTACGAGCAGTACTTC.

This clonotype has at least ten counts. The V and J genes are TRBV6-5 and TRBJ2-7; D is possibly TRBD2 (5 bases). Looked up from germline, CDR1 is MNHEY and CDR2 is SVGAGI. The V gene lost 0 bases and the J gene lost 7 bases, with 16 bases spanning the gap. This CDR3 has 15 amino acids. CDR3 sequence: CASSYSGTSITEQYF. CDR3 coding DNA: TGTGCCAGCAGTTACTCAGGCACTAGTATAACTGAGCAGTACTTC.

The sample holds many counts of this clonotype. The CDR3 here is CASSLGGTDTYEQYF. CDR3 sequence (DNA): TGCGCCAGCAGCTTGGGGGGGACAGATACCTACGAGCAGTACTTC. This sequence joins TRBV5-1 and TRBJ2-7; 7 nucleotides align to TRBD1. This CDR3 is 15 amino acids long. The trim removed 0 bases at V and 2 bases at J, leaving 5 bases unmatched. The germline CDR1 and CDR2 sequences are SGHRS and YFSETQ.

This clonotype came up many times. V is TRBV5-1 and J is TRBJ2-5, with 8 bases lining up with TRBD1. The CDR3 runs 15 residues. Germline values: CDR1 SGHRS, CDR2 YFSETQ. V gave up 1 base and J gave up 5 bases; unmatched junction bases: 7. The CDR3 region has the DNA TGCGCCAGCAGCTTGACCGACAGGGGAGAGGAGACCCAGTACTTC. Translated: CASSLTDRGEETQYF.

This clonotype was observed many times. The chain recombines TRBV12-5 with TRBJ2-6; D not certain. The V end lost 6 bases, the J end lost 0 bases, and 3 bases lay between the germline ends. Germline CDR1 is LGHNT and CDR2 is FRNRAP. There are 13 residues in the CDR3. CDR3 bases: TGTGCTAGTGGCAACTCTGGGGCCAACGTCCTGACTTTC. Its translation is CASGNSGANVLTF.

This clonotype was detected ten times or more. V gene TRBV9 combines with J gene TRBJ2-3; D is ambiguous. The germline V gene encodes CDR1 SGDLS and CDR2 YYNGEE. This CDR3 region has 14 residues. The V end lost 0 bases, the J end lost 2 bases, and 7 bases lay between the germline ends. The chain's CDR3 is CASSVVGNTDTQYF. DNA of the CDR3: TGTGCCAGCAGCGTAGTGGGGAACACAGATACGCAGTATTTT.